These 13 T cell receptor beta chains were sequenced from one sample in a study of Graves' ophthalmopathy and Graves' hyperthyroidism. Amplification of the TCR beta CDR3 regions used RNA transcripts (as template). First-round RT-PCR used HTBI primers; second-round multiplex PCR followed. TCRdb re-derived calls from the multiplex PCR reads in MiXCR, one entry per CDR3 protein. Seen here are 260,000 or so distinct CDR3 sequences, 45% observed once, and the top ten hold over 40%. Sequences were obtained from peripheral blood. Source of these receptors: an adult man with Graves' ophthalmopathy.

V usage is TRBV20-1 and J usage is TRBJ1-3, with 8 bases that match TRBD1. Germline V gives CDR1 DFQATT, CDR2 SNEGSKA (reference sequence). There are 13 residues in the CDR3. Trimming at V came to 4 bases and at J to 5 bases, leaving 4 bases not matched to a gene. CDR3 in amino acids: CSANAGGRNTIYF. In nucleotides, the CDR3 is TGCAGTGCTAACGCAGGGGGCAGAAACACCATATATTTT.

This chain connects TRBV28 to TRBJ2-7; TRBD1 might be the D (6 bases). Trimming stripped 3 bases from V and 2 bases from J, with 11 bases between. The CDR3 has 14 amino acids. In germline, CDR1 is MDHEN, CDR2 SYDVKM. The CDR3 sequence is CASSFHREPYEQYF. The CDR3 nucleotides read TGTGCCAGCAGTTTTCACAGGGAACCCTACGAGCAGTACTTC.

The chain recombines TRBV15 with TRBJ1-5; D not resolved. The CDR3 is made up of 14 amino acids. V lost 5 bases to trimming and J lost 0 bases, with 8 bases between them. Per germline, CDR1 LNHNV and CDR2 YYDKDF (reference sequence). The CDR3 is CATSWEGSNQPQHF. CDR3 nucleotides: TGTGCCACCAGCTGGGAGGGTAGCAATCAGCCCCAGCATTTT.

As concerns this clonotype: Mismatch with germline at one junction end may stem from a read error. The chain is built from TRBV7-9 and TRBJ2-5; D not resolved. Germline V gives CDR1 SEHNR, CDR2 FQNEAQ (reference sequence). This CDR3 spans 14 amino acids. The CDR3 region has the DNA TGCGCCAGCAGCCAAGATCAGGAACAAGAGACCCAGTACTTC. This codes for CASSQDQEQETQYF.

CDR3 sequence reads: CASSFLAQETQYF. In nucleotides, the CDR3 is TGTGCCAGCAGCTTCCTAGCTCAAGAGACCCAGTACTTC. The chain carries TRBV9 and TRBJ2-5; D is possibly TRBD2 (5 bases). The CDR3 contains 13 residues. V gave up 4 bases and J gave up 2 bases, with 9 bases separating them. Germline V gene sequence: CDR1 SGDLS, CDR2 YYNGEE.

The chain is built from TRBV25-1 and TRBJ2-5; 10 bases line up with TRBD1. Germline V gene data show CDR1 as MGHDK and CDR2 as SYGVNS. CDR3 length equals 14 residues. V dropped 6 bases and J dropped 3; count of bases not matched to a gene: 4. CDR3 nucleotide sequence: TGTGCCAGCAGGATCGGGACAGGGGAAGAGACCCAGTACTTC. Its protein is CASRIGTGEETQYF.

In this sample, this clonotype turned up once. The genes are TRBV15 and TRBJ2-5, with 8 bases lining up with TRBD1. V shed 0 bases and J 5 bases; nucleotides not matched to a gene: 11. This CDR3 is 17 amino acids long. Looked up from germline, CDR1 is LNHNV and CDR2 is YYDKDF (reference sequence). CDR3 coding DNA: TGTGCCACCAGCAGAGAAGTGGGACAGGCATTCTGGGAGACCCAGTACTTC. Its protein is CATSREVGQAFWETQYF.

V gene TRBV20-1 combines with J gene TRBJ1-1; D gene ambiguous. CDR3 length: 11 residues. The V gene lost 0 bases and the J gene lost 11 bases, with 10 bases spanning the gap. Germline CDR1 reads DFQATT; CDR2 reads SNEGSKA (reference sequence). The CDR3 is CSAREGGLAFF. For the CDR3, the DNA is TGCAGTGCTAGAGAGGGAGGGTTGGCTTTCTTT.

This clonotype was picked up a small number of times. The V gene is TRBV7-6, the J gene TRBJ1-1; 8 bases map to TRBD1. The CDR3 extends over 19 amino acids. The junction had 17 bases not matched to a gene; V was cut back by 5 bases and J by 0 bases. Per germline, CDR1 SGHVS and CDR2 FNYEAQ. The chain's CDR3 is CASSPAPPGTGIMNTEAFF. The CDR3 DNA follows: TGTGCCAGCAGCCCCGCCCCCCCGGGGACAGGTATTATGAACACTGAAGCTTTCTTT. The full variable domain, completed using reference TRBV7-6 and TRBJ1-1, is GAGVSQSPRYKVTKRGQDVALRCDPISGHVSLYWYRQALGQGPEFLTYFNYEAQQDKSGLPNDRFSAERPEGSISTLTIQRTEQRDSAMYRCASSPAPPGTGIMNTEAFFGQGTRLTVV.

The chain uses TRBV14 and TRBJ1-3; D unclear. The CDR3 spans 13 residues. V lost 1 base, J lost 2 bases, and 3 bases lay in between. From germline, CDR1 is SGHDN and CDR2 FVKESK. The CDR3 bases are TGTGCCAGCAGCCAAGTCGCTGGAAACACCATATATTTT. Protein sequence: CASSQVAGNTIYF.

J is TRBJ2-5 and V is TRBV7-9, with 7 bases that match TRBD2. The germline V gene encodes CDR1 SEHNR and CDR2 FQNEAQ (reference sequence). The CDR3 totals 16 residues. J lost 5 bases, V lost 2 bases, and 11 bases had no gene match. The chain's CDR3 is CASSLSAVGGSETQYF. The CDR3 nucleotides read TGTGCCAGCAGCTTAAGCGCGGTGGGCGGGAGTGAGACCCAGTACTTC.

The CDR3 reads CASSLRGDGTEAFF. The DNA of the CDR3 is TGTGCCAGCAGCTTACGGGGGGACGGCACTGAAGCTTTCTTT. The chain joins TRBV7-9 to TRBJ1-1; possibly TRBD1 for D (5 bases). Trimming took 2 bases from V and 4 from J, leaving 11 bases between them. The CDR3 contains 14 residues. Germline V gene lookup returns CDR1 SEHNR and CDR2 FQNEAQ (reference sequence). Filled out from reference TRBV7-9 and TRBJ1-1, the complete variable domain reads DTGVSQNPRHKITKRGQNVTFRCDPISEHNRLYWYRQTLGQGPEFLTYFQNEAQLEKSRLLSDRFSAERPKGSFSTLEIQRTEQGDSAMYLCASSLRGDGTEAFFGQGTRLTVV.

The rearrangement joins TRBV3-1 to TRBJ1-4, with no clear D. With the DNA end fitting TRBJ2-2 better, the J assignment may be wrong. This CDR3 has 13 amino acids. The germline V gene encodes CDR1 LGHDT and CDR2 YNNKEL (reference sequence). Written as DNA, the CDR3 is TGTGCCAGCAGCCAAGGGCCCACCGGGGAGCTGTTTTTT. It is translated as CASSQGPTGELFF.